The rows below give T cell receptor beta chains drawn from one sample of a study of blood T cell repertoires in COVID-19. Clones were read by immunoSEQ multiplex PCR, and TCRdb kept only the in-frame ones, dropping some. The repertoire holds approximately 150,000 clones, with almost 85% as singletons. Sequences were obtained from peripheral blood. The source of these receptors is an elderly woman with COVID-19, enrolled during active disease. Both conserved end residues are part of each CDR3. D genes are given only for firm matches. Clone size, where shown, is once, few, many, or a class for clones that have expanded.

abundance	d_gene	j_gene	v_gene	CDR3nt	CDR3aa
-	-	TRBJ2-7	TRBV28	TGTGCCAGCAGTTTAGCAGGGCGCAACGAGCAGTACTTC	CASSLAGRNEQYF
once	-	TRBJ2-7	TRBV7-2	TGTGCCAGCAGCTTAGTAGGGAGCCGCGACGAGCAGTACTTC	CASSLVGSRDEQYF
-	-	TRBJ1-5	TRBV18	TGTGCCAGCTCACGAACAGGGTTTGGGCAGCCCCAGCATTTT	CASSRTGFGQPQHF
once	TRBD1	TRBJ1-6	TRBV11-2	TGTGCCAGCAGCTACCGGGACAGGGGTTTTGGCTCCTCACCCCTCCACTTT	CASSYRDRGFGSSPLHF
-	-	TRBJ1-5	TRBV23-1	TGCGCCAGCAGTCTTCGGTTGGAGATGGACAGAAAAACCCGTCTTCTTCAGCCCCAGCATTTT	CASSLRLEMDRKTRLLQPQHF
-	-	TRBJ2-1	TRBV5-6	TGTGCCAGCAGCTTTGGACTCCCAGCCTACAATGAGCAGTTCTTC	CASSFGLPAYNEQFF
once	TRBD1	TRBJ1-2	TRBV7-2	TGTGCCAGCACTATCGACAGGGACTATGGCTACACCTTC	CASTIDRDYGYTF
once	TRBD2	TRBJ2-3	TRBV10-2	TGCGCCAGCAGTGGGGTAGCGGGAGGGCCGAGAGATACGCAGTATTTT	CASSGVAGGPRDTQYF
-	-	TRBJ1-1	TRBV2	TGTGCCAGCACCCCTCAGGGAGGAAACACTGAAGCTTTCTTT	CASTPQGGNTEAFF
-	-	TRBJ1-2	TRBV5-4	TGTGCCAGCAGCAACGGACAGCCGGGGACCTATGGCTACACCTTC	CASSNGQPGTYGYTF
once	-	TRBJ2-7	TRBV7-2	TGTGCCAGCACTCCAGCGGGGGACAGGGCGGCCTACGAGCAGTACTTC	CASTPAGDRAAYEQYF
-	-	TRBJ1-1	TRBV5-1	TGCGCCAGCAGCCCAGGACCTAGGGAGGTCGACACTGAAGCTTTCTTT	CASSPGPREVDTEAFF
-	TRBD1	TRBJ1-2	TRBV19	TGTGCCAGTAGTTTCCACCCGGGACAGTACACCTTC	CASSFHPGQYTF
-	TRBD1	TRBJ1-4	TRBV7-8	TGTGCCAGCAGCTTACGGGACAGGGGTGAAAAACTGTTTTTT	CASSLRDRGEKLFF
-	-	TRBJ2-7	TRBV11-3	TGTGCCAGCAGTACCTACAGGGATTCCGAGCAGTACTTC	CASSTYRDSEQYF
-	-	TRBJ2-6	TRBV21-1	TGTGCCAGCAGCAAAGTGTTCGTCTCTGGGGCCAACGTCCTGACTTTC	CASSKVFVSGANVLTF
-	-	TRBJ1-3	TRBV30	TGTGCCATAACAGGGTTCTCTGGAAACACCATATATTTT	CAITGFSGNTIYF
-	-	TRBJ2-1	TRBV6-1	TGTGCCAGCAGTGAAACAGGGTACAATGAGCAGTTCTTC	CASSETGYNEQFF
few	TRBD2	TRBJ2-7	TRBV5-1	TGCGCCAGCAGCTTGGTAGCTAGCGGGACCTACGAGCAGTACTTC	CASSLVASGTYEQYF
-	-	TRBJ2-5	TRBV24-1	TGTGCCACCAGTGATTTTAGGGAGGAGACCCAGTACTTC	CATSDFREETQYF
few	-	TRBJ2-2	TRBV24-1	TGTGCCACCAGCGTCAGGGACACCGGGGAGCTGTTTTTT	CATSVRDTGELFF
few	TRBD1	TRBJ1-1	TRBV7-3	TGTGCCAGCAGCCCAGGGGGGCGGGCGAACACTGAAGCTTTCTTT	CASSPGGRANTEAFF